This T cell receptor beta chain came from a study of blood T cells in healthy people across ages (dated by TCRdb to the mid-2010s). Regarding the research as a whole: Template switching captured roughly one uniquely barcoded TCR beta cDNA molecule per two T cells in model experiments. Using deep sequencing normalized with unique cDNA molecular identifiers, the study measured how TCR beta repertoire diversity changes with age. Two additional independent replicas of 1 million unique cDNA reads from the same blood draw were analyzed for two donors (one aged 18 to 29 and one aged 80 or older). Four age groups were formed from the donors: young (average 16 years), middle-aged (approximately 39), aged (roughly 58) and long-lived (about 80).

The investigation overall reported the following: Because the CMV infection status of the donors was unknown, age-related changes in expanded clonotypes may potentially have been confounded. Observed TCR beta diversity per million T cells fell roughly linearly with age, and a significant reduction was already apparent by age around 44. Since profiling was done on bulk unsorted PBMCs, naive and antigen-experienced compartments could not be conclusively compared. Observed TCR beta diversity correlated strongly with the percentage of naive T cells measured by flow cytometry. Estimates of total diversity based on one million sequenced T cells were regarded as lower bounds and as underestimates. Compared with the aged group, the long-lived group had more naive CD4+ T cells, fewer expanded clones and increased TCR diversity, a pattern suggesting age selection.

The approximately 39 donors, aged about 6 to 95 years, were systemically healthy Caucasian individuals from Russia. Each donor gave about 11 milliliters of peripheral blood, drawn into EDTA-treated Vacutainer tubes. Ficoll-Paque density-gradient centrifugation was used to isolate PBMCs, with at least 6 million obtained per sample. Total RNA, at least 6 micrograms per sample, was extracted from PBMCs with Trizol reagent. For every donor, flow cytometry on a PBMC aliquot measured the percentage of naive CD45RAhigh/CD27high T cells. This clonotype appeared a few times. The target of this receptor is not known. No base qualities exist here, and no much larger clone lies one base off it. Libraries were made using 5' RACE. Sequencing used an Illumina HiSeq 2500. A second 7 to 11 cycle PCR used a sample-barcoded 5' primer and a J-beta primer mix. A template-switch 5' adaptor carrying 12 random nucleotides introduced a unique molecular identifier onto each TCR beta cDNA molecule. Each sample yielded at least 3 million CDR3-containing paired-end reads. First-strand cDNA was synthesized from all RNA with the Mint cDNA synthesis kit, primed by a TRBC-specific oligonucleotide. Following uracil-DNA glycosylase treatment, a first 18-cycle PCR with universal primers M1SS and BC2_uni_R was performed on all cDNA. Per the authors' processing: Normalization of each sample was performed by random selection of 1 million high-quality reads, each carrying a distinct molecular identifier. Reads sharing molecular identifiers were discarded rather than binned into consensus sequences. MiTCR, run with a Q25 quality threshold and the strictest error-elimination algorithm, handled CDR3 identification, clonotype clustering and error correction. A nonparametric unseen species model with Euler transformation was used to estimate a lower bound on total TCR beta diversity. Clones were called with MiXCR by TCRdb after fastp trimmed the public reads at Q25, and only in-frame beta chains were retained. CDR3 protein sequences are deduplicated, and each keeps its most common genes and DNA. The V and J calls follow TCRdb's processing rather than the paper's. The sample table lists around 1,000,000 distinct CDR3 sequences, approximately 25% of them with a count of one. Clones ranked in the top ten supply 0.65% to 0.75% of the sample.

V sheds 6 bases and J sheds 3 bases, leaving 13 bases between their ends. Looking up the germline V gene (reference sequence) yields CDR1 SEHNR and CDR2 FQNEAQ. The CDR3 goes from the cysteine to the phenylalanine over 14 residues. CDR3 DNA is the only sequence kept; it has 42 bases, read in frame from the first base. These data are also associated with another study on T cells of mothers and their children. Drawing on the second study: Nine systemically healthy Caucasian individuals, comprising three mothers and their six children, were included as donors. cDNA synthesis used all of the extracted RNA, with 1.5 ug of RNA in each 15 ul reaction. In the second PCR, sample barcodes and 2-4 random nucleotides were introduced via the M1S primer. Each mother yielded over 8.5 million TCR beta CDR3 reads and each child 3 million to 3.5 million reads. TCR recombination output is similarly shaped by thymic selection in related and unrelated pairs, with a minor effect exerted by inherited differences. Normalized repertoire overlap in related mother-child pairs was always slightly higher than in unrelated mother-child pairs, but the difference was never significant. No persistent microchimeric T cell clones were found, with a detection sensitivity of approximately 95 clones per million clonotypes. To look for features that set related mother-child pairs apart from unrelated individuals, the researchers ran deep NGS to compare the TCR beta repertoires of mothers and children. Mothers averaged about 40 +/- 4 years of age and children averaged approximately 12 +/- 4 years. Libraries were sequenced on Illumina HiSeq 2000 with 100+100 nt paired-end reads after adapter ligation with NEBNext reagents. To prevent cross-contamination, the mother and child libraries were prepared a month apart and were sequenced in separate runs. Between roughly 500,000 and 2,100,000 distinct TCR beta clonotypes were identified per donor. Naive TCR beta clonotypes were estimated from low-frequency clonotypes matched to each donor's FACS-determined naive share, without sorting.

Here the chain combines TRBV7-9 and TRBJ2-3; the D gene is perhaps TRBD2, on 5 matching bases. This TCR came from a girl aged 2-10 years in good health. What was sequenced was blood. The nucleotides are TGTGCCAGCAGTCCCGGACTGACGACAGATACGCAGTATTTT. Translated, this is CASSPGLTTDTQYF.